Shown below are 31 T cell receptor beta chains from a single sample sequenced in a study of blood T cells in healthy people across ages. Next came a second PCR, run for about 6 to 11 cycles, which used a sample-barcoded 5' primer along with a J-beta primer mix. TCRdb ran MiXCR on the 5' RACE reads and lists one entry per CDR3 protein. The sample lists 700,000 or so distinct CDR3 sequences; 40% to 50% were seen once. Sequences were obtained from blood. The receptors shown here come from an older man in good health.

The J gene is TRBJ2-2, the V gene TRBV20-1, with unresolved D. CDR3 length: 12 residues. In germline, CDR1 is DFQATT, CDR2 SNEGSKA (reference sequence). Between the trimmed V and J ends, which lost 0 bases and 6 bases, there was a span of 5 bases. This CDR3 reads CSAREFAGELFF. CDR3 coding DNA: TGCAGTGCTAGAGAGTTTGCCGGGGAGCTGTTTTTT.

This CDR3 is CASNRAGASYNEQYF. The CDR3 DNA reads as TGTGCCAGCAACCGAGCGGGAGCCTCCTACAATGAGCAGTACTTC. This chain links TRBV4-2 with TRBJ2-1, with 8 bases identical to TRBD2. Near its end, the DNA agrees better with TRBJ2-7, so the J call may be wrong. Germline CDR1 reads LGHNA; CDR2 reads YNFKEQ. The CDR3 sequence is 15 residues long.

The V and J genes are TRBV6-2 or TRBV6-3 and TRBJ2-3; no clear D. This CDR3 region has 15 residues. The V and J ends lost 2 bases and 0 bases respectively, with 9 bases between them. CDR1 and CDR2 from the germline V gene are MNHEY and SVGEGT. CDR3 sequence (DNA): TGTGCCAGCAGTTACATCCCGGACAGCACAGATACGCAGTATTTT. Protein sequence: CASSYIPDSTDTQYF.

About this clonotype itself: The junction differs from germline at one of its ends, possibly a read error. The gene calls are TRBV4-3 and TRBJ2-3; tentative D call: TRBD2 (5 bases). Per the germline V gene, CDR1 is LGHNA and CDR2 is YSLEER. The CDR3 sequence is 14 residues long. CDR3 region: CASSQELATDAQYF. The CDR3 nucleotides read TGCGCCAGCAGCCAAGAGCTAGCTACAGATGCGCAGTATTTT.

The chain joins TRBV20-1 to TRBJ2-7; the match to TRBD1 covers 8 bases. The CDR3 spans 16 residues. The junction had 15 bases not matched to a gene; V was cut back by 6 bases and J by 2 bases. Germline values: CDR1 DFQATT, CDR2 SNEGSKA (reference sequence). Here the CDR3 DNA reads TGCAGTGCCAGGAAGGACAGGGACGACAACCCCTACGAGCAGTACTTC. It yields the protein CSARKDRDDNPYEQYF.

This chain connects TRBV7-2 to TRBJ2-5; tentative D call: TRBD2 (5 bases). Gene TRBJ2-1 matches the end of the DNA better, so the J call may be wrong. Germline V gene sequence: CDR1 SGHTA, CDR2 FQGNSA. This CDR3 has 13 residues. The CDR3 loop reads CASSGSGEETQFF. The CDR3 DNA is TGTGCCAGCAGCGGGAGTGGCGAAGAGACCCAGTTCTTC.

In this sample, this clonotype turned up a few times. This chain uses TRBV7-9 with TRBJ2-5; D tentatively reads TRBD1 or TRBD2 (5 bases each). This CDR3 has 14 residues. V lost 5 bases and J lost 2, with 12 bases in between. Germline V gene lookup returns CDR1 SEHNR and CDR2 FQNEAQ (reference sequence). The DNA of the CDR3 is TGTGCCAGCAGCGACCCGGGACCGCAAGAGACCCAGTACTTC. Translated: CASSDPGPQETQYF.

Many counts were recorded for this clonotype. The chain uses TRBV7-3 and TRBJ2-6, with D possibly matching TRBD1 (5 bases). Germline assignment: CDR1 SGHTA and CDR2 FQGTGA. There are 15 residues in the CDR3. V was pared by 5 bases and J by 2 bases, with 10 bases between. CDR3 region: CASSPRQPGANVLTF. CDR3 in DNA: TGTGCCAGCAGCCCACGACAGCCTGGGGCCAACGTCCTGACTTTC.

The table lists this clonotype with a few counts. The CDR3 loop reads CSARGQTGISYNEQFF. CDR3 nucleotide sequence: TGCAGTGCTAGAGGCCAGACAGGGATCTCCTACAATGAGCAGTTCTTC. This chain links TRBV20-1 with TRBJ2-1; the match to TRBD1 covers 7 bases. Germline V gives CDR1 DFQATT, CDR2 SNEGSKA (reference sequence). The CDR3 covers 16 residues. Unmatched junction bases numbered 6, after V lost 1 base and J lost 0 bases.

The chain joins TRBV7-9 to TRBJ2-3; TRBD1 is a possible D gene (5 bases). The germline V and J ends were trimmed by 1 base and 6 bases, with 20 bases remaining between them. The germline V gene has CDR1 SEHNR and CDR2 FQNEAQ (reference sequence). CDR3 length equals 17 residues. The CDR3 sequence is CASSLDQGPRPGDTQYF. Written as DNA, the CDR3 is TGTGCCAGCAGCTTAGATCAGGGCCCCAGGCCCGGGGATACGCAGTATTTT.

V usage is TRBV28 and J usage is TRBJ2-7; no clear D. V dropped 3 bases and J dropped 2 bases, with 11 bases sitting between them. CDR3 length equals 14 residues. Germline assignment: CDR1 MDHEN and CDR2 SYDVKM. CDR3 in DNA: TGTGCCAGCAGTTTGTCCGGCCCACCCTACGAGCAGTACTTC. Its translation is CASSLSGPPYEQYF.

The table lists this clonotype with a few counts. CDR3 sequence (DNA): TGCAGTGCTAGAGAGAACCCGGTTGGGGATACGCAGTATTTT. It specifies CSARENPVGDTQYF. V usage is TRBV20-1 and J usage is TRBJ2-3; D not resolved. Trimming took off 0 bases at V and 6 bases at J, with 13 bases between the two ends. The CDR3 consists of 14 residues. Germline assignment: CDR1 DFQATT and CDR2 SNEGSKA (reference sequence).

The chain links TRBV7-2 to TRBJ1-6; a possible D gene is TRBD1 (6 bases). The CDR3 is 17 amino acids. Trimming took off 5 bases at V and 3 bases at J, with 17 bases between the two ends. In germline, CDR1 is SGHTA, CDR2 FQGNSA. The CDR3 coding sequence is TGTGCCAGCAGCAGCTTGGGACAACCCCGCTATAATTCACCCCTCCACTTT. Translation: CASSSLGQPRYNSPLHF.

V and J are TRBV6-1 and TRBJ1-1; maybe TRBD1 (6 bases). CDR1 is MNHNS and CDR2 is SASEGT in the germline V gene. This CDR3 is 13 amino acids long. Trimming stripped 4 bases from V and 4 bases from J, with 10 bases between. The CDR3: CASSGTGFTEAFF. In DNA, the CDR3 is TGTGCCAGCAGTGGAACAGGGTTCACTGAAGCTTTCTTT.

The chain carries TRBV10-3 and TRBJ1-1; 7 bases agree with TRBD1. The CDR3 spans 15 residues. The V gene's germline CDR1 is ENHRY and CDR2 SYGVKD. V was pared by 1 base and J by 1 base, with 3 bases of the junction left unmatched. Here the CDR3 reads CAISELGQPNTEAFF. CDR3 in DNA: TGTGCCATCAGTGAGTTGGGACAGCCGAACACTGAAGCTTTCTTT.

The CDR3 DNA follows: TGTGCCAGCAGCGCCCCACAGGGCCCAGATACGCAGTATTTT. As protein: CASSAPQGPDTQYF. The V and J genes are TRBV5-4 and TRBJ2-3, with D perhaps matching TRBD1 (6 bases). V was shortened by 4 bases and J by 4 bases, with 13 bases between the two germline ends. The germline V gene has CDR1 SGHNT and CDR2 YYREEE (reference sequence). This CDR3 is 14 amino acids long.

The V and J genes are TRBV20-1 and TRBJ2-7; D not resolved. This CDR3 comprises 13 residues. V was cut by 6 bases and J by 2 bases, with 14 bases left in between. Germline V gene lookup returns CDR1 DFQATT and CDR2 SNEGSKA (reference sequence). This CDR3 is CSADPLGPYEQYF. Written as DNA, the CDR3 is TGCAGTGCCGATCCCCTTGGGCCCTACGAGCAGTACTTC.

This CDR3 reads CAISAGTNNSPLHF. In nucleotides, the CDR3 is TGTGCCATCAGTGCCGGGACTAATAATTCACCCCTCCACTTT. The chain couples TRBV10-3 to TRBJ1-6, with D perhaps TRBD1 (5 bases). The CDR3 contains 14 residues. V was shortened by 4 bases and J by 5 bases, with 9 bases between the two germline ends. Germline CDR1 ENHRY, CDR2 SYGVKD.

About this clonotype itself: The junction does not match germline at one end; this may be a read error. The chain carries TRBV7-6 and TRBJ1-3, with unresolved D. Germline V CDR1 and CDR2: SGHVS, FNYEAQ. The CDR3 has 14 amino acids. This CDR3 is CASSVAETGNTIYF. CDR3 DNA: TGTGCCAGCAGCGTAGCTGAGACTGGAAACACCATATATTTT.

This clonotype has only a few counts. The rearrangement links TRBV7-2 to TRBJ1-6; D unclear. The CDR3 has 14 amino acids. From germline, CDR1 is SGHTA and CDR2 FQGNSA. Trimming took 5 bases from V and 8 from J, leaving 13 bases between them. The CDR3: CASSRENGHSPLHF. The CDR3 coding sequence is TGTGCCAGCAGCCGGGAGAATGGGCATTCACCCCTCCACTTT.

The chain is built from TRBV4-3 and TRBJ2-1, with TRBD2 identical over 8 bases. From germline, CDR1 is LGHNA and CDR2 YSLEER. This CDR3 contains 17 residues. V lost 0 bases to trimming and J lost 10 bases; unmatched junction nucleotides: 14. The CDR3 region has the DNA TGCGCCAGCAGCCAAGAAGGACGAGCGGGAGCACTATGGGAGCAGTTCTTC. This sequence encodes CASSQEGRAGALWEQFF.

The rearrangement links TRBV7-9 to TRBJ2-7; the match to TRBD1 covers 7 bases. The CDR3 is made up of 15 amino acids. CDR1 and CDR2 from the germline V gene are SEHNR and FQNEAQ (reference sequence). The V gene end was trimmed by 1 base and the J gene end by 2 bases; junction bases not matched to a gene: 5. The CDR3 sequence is CASSLGGQIAYEQYF. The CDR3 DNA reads TGTGCCAGCAGCTTAGGGGGACAGATAGCCTACGAGCAGTACTTC.

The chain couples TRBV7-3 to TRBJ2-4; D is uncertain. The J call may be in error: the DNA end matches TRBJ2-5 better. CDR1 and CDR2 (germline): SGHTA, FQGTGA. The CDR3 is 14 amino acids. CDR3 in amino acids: CASSLTPTAKTQYF. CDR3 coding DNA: TGTGCCAGCAGCTTAACTCCGACGGCCAAGACCCAGTACTTC.

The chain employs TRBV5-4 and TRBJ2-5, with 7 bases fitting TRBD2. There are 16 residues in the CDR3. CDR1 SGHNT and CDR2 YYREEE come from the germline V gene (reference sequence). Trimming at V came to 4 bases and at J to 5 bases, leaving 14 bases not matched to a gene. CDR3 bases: TGTGCCAGCAGCCTGCTAGCGTCGGGAGGCTCGGAGACCCAGTACTTC. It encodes CASSLLASGGSETQYF. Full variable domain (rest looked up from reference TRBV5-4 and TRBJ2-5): ETGVTQSPTHLIKTRGQQVTLRCSSQSGHNTVSWYQQALGQGPQFIFQYYREEENGRGNFPPRFSGLQFPNYSSELNVNALELDDSALYLCASSLLASGGSETQYFGPGTRLLVL.

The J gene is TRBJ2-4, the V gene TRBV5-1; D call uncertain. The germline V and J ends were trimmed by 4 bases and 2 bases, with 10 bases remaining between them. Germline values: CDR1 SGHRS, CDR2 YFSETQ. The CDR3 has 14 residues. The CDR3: CASSGSTTKNIQYF. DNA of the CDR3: TGCGCCAGCAGCGGAAGTACGACCAAAAACATTCAGTACTTC.

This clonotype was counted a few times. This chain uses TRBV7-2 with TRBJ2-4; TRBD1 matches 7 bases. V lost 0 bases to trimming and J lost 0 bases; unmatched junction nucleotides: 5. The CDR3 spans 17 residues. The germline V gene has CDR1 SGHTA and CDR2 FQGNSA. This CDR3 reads CASSLAGTELAKNIQYF. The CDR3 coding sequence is TGTGCCAGCAGCTTAGCCGGGACAGAATTAGCCAAAAACATTCAGTACTTC.

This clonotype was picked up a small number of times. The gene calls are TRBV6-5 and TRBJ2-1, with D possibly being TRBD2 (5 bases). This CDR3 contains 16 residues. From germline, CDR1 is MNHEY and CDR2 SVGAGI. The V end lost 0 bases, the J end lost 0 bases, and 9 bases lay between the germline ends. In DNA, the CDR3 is TGTGCCAGCAGTTACTCGGGAGCGACCTCCTACAATGAGCAGTTCTTC. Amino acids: CASSYSGATSYNEQFF.

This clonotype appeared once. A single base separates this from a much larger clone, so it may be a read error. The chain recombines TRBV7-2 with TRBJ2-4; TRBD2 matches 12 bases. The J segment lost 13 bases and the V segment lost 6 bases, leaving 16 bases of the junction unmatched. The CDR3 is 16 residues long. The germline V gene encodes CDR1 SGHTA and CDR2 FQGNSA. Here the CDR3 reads CASSPRLAGETYAQYF. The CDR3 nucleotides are TGTGCCAGCAGTCCTAGACTAGCGGGAGAGACCTACGCGCAGTACTTC.

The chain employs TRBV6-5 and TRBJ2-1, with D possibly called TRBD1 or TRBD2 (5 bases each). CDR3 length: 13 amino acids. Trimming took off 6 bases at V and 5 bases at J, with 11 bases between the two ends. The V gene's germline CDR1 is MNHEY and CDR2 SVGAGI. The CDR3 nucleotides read TGTGCCAGCAGACTAGGGACGGACAATGAGCAGTTCTTC. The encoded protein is CASRLGTDNEQFF.

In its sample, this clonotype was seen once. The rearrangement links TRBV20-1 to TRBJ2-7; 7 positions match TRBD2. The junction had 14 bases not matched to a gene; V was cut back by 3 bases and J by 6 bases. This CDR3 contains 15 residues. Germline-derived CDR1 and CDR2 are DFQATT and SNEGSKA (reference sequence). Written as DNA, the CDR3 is TGCAGTGCTAGGATATGCGGGAGTAACAGTCGCGAGCAGTACTTC. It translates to CSARICGSNSREQYF.

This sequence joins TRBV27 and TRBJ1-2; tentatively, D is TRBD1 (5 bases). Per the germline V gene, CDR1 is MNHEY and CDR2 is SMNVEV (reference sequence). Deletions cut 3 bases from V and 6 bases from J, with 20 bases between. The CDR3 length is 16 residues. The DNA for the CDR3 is TGTGCCAGCAGTTTCGCCAGGCAGGGTCTCAGGCATGGCTACACCTTC. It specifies CASSFARQGLRHGYTF.